This T cell receptor beta chain stems from a study of cytomegalovirus exposure and HLA in healthy donors. As concerns this clone: Its antigen is still unknown.

The CDR3 length is 15 residues. In germline, CDR1 is MNHEY, CDR2 SMNVEV (reference sequence). The V gene end was trimmed by 0 bases and the J gene end by 5 bases; junction bases not matched to a gene: 5. Overall study findings and caveats: Researchers had no immune exposure information except CMV serostatus available. Later analysis identified 16,951 TCR beta sequences associated with HLA alleles, using a false discovery rate threshold of 0.05. Later analysis showed most CMV-associated TCR beta chains appearing HLA-restricted. More clonal expansion characterized HLA-associated TCR beta chains than equally common others in a later analysis.

Primers included in the PCR were 60 Vbeta and 13 Jbeta primers. Repertoires were generated with immunoSEQ multiplex PCR, while TCRdb's copy carries only in-frame clones and drops some. The data contain under 200,000 clones, about three quarters of them singletons. Sample: PBMCs. The chain joins TRBV27 to TRBJ2-5, with 8 positions matching TRBD1. This receptor was obtained from a woman aged 25 to 39 in good health and CMV-seronegative. CDR3: CASSLSPDRAETQYF. Here the CDR3 DNA reads TGTGCCAGCAGTTTATCGCCGGACAGGGCCGAGACCCAGTACTTC.